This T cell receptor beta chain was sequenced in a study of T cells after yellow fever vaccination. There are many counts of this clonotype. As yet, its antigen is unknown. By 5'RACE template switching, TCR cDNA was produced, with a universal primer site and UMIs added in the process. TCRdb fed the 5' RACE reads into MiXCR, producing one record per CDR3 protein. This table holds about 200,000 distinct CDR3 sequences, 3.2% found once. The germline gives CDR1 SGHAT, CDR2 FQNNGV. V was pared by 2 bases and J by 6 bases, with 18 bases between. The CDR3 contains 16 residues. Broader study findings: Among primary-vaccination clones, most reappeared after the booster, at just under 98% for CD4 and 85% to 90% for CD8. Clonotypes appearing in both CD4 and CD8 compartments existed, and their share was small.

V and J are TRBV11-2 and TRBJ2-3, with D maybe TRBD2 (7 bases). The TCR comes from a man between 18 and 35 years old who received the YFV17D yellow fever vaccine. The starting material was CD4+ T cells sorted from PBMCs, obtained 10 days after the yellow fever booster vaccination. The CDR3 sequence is CASSLNRRGAADTQYF. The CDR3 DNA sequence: TGTGCCAGCAGCTTAAATCGCCGGGGGGCGGCTGATACGCAGTATTTT. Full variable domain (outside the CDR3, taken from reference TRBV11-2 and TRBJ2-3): EAGVAQSPRYKIIEKRQSVAFWCNPISGHATLYWYQQILGQGPKLLIQFQNNGVVDDSQLPKDRFSAERLKGVDSTLKIQPAKLEDSAVYLCASSLNRRGAADTQYFGPGTRLTVL.